Listed below are T cell receptor beta chains from one sample, sequenced in a study of T cell responses to AZD1222 COVID-19 vaccine. TCRdb's copy holds only in-frame clones and misses some; the assay was immunoSEQ multiplex PCR. The sample includes 90,000 to 150,000 clones, around 93% seen only once; the top ten take under 9%. The input for sequencing was peripheral blood, taken 28 days after the second AZD1222 dose. All receptors come from an adult who received the AZD1222 COVID-19 vaccine. CDR3s include the opening cysteine and the closing phenylalanine or tryptophan. D genes are given only for firm matches. Clone sizes are given selectively: once, few, many, or a class where the clone is expanded.

TRBV21-1	NA	NA	TRBJ2-7	CASSKEGPDRALSCEQYF	TGTGCCAGCAGCAAAGAGGGCCCGGACAGGGCCCTCTCCTGCGAGCAGTACTTC
TRBV5-1	TRBD1	NA	TRBJ2-4	CASSPNSGTGGTIQYF	TGCGCCAGCTCACCAAACTCCGGGACAGGGGGCACCATTCAGTACTTC
TRBV3-1/TRBV3-2	NA	NA	TRBJ2-2	CASSHSVGTGELFF	TGTGCCAGCAGCCATAGCGTTGGCACCGGGGAGCTGTTTTTT
TRBV6-1	TRBD1	NA	TRBJ1-4	CASSEGGQGAEKLFF	TGTGCCAGCAGTGAAGGGGGACAGGGGGCTGAAAAACTGTTTTTT
TRBV28	TRBD2	NA	TRBJ2-5	CASSGLEGETQYF	TGTGCCAGCAGCGGACTAGAAGGGGAGACCCAGTACTTC
TRBV7-8	NA	NA	TRBJ1-1	CASRTGAWGMNTEAFF	TGTGCCAGCAGAACGGGGGCGTGGGGGATGAACACTGAAGCTTTCTTT
TRBV28	NA	few	TRBJ1-2	CASSRSLGDNYGYTF	TGTGCCAGCAGCCGTTCCCTCGGGGATAACTATGGCTACACCTTC
TRBV28	TRBD1	NA	TRBJ1-2	CASSFDRQGVVYGYTF	TGTGCCAGCAGTTTCGATCGACAGGGGGTGGTCTATGGCTACACCTTC
TRBV12-3/TRBV12-4	TRBD1	NA	TRBJ2-5	CASSDRGSGSHF	TGTGCCAGCAGTGACAGGGGCAGTGGTTCGCACTTC
TRBV27	TRBD2	NA	TRBJ2-1	CASRGLAGGDYNEQFF	TGTGCCAGCCGAGGACTAGCGGGAGGGGATTACAATGAGCAGTTCTTC
TRBV2	NA	once	TRBJ1-4	CASSRGRLAEKLFF	TGTGCCAGCAGCCGCGGACGTCTCGCTGAAAAACTGTTTTTT
TRBV9	NA	NA	TRBJ1-6	CASSGGGSTDSPLHF	TGTGCCAGCAGTGGCGGGGGGTCGACGGACTCACCCCTCCACTTT
TRBV18	NA	NA	TRBJ2-7	CASSPESSAQYF	TGTGCCAGCTCACCGGAGAGCAGCGCGCAGTACTTC
TRBV2	TRBD2	NA	TRBJ2-7	CASSLGLAGAGEQYF	TGTGCCAGCAGCCTCGGACTAGCGGGAGCCGGCGAGCAGTACTTC
TRBV10-2	NA	NA	TRBJ1-1	CASSERGGGRLNTEAFF	TGCGCCAGCAGTGAGCGAGGGGGGGGCCGACTGAACACTGAAGCTTTCTTT
TRBV14	NA	once	TRBJ2-7	CASSHLLRVEQYF	TGTGCCAGCAGCCACCTCTTGCGGGTAGAGCAGTACTTC
TRBV29-1	NA	NA	TRBJ2-1	CSVQFGSYNEQFF	TGCAGCGTTCAATTTGGGTCCTACAATGAGCAGTTCTTC
TRBV12-3/TRBV12-4	NA	NA	TRBJ1-1	CASSLGNTEAFF	TGTGCCAGCAGTTTAGGGAACACTGAAGCTTTCTTT
TRBV6-5	NA	NA	TRBJ1-4	CASLTDTTNEKLFF	TGTGCCAGCCTGACGGACACAACTAATGAAAAACTGTTTTTT
TRBV6-6	TRBD1	NA	TRBJ1-1	CASSPTGSDTEAFF	TGTGCCAGCAGTCCGACAGGGTCCGACACTGAAGCTTTCTTT
TRBV4-2	TRBD2	NA	TRBJ2-7	CASSQEAGLAAEQYF	TGTGCCAGCAGCCAAGAGGCGGGACTAGCGGCCGAGCAGTACTTC
TRBV7-2	NA	once	TRBJ2-1	CASSLWMGITNEQFF	TGTGCCAGCAGCTTATGGATGGGGATCACCAATGAGCAGTTCTTC
TRBV24-1	TRBD2	once	TRBJ2-3	CATSDSGGDIDTQYF	TGTGCCACCAGTGATAGCGGGGGCGATATAGATACGCAGTATTTT
TRBV2	NA	NA	TRBJ2-1	CASRALLANEQFF	TGTGCCAGCAGGGCTCTATTGGCGAATGAGCAGTTCTTC
TRBV28	NA	NA	TRBJ1-2	CASSLPGSYGYTF	TGTGCCAGCAGTCTGCCGGGGAGCTATGGCTACACCTTC
TRBV5-1	NA	NA	TRBJ2-1	CASSLAGPYNEQFF	TGCGCCAGCAGCTTAGCGGGTCCCTACAATGAGCAGTTCTTC
TRBV6-5	NA	NA	TRBJ1-1	CASKRQLQMNTEAFF	TGTGCCAGCAAACGGCAGCTCCAAATGAACACTGAAGCTTTCTTT
TRBV28	TRBD1	NA	TRBJ1-5	CASSSSGQGIGANQPQHF	TGTGCCAGCAGTTCCTCGGGACAGGGAATTGGGGCAAATCAGCCCCAGCATTTT
TRBV3-1/TRBV3-2	TRBD2	few	TRBJ2-3	CASSQDGTSADTQYF	TGTGCCAGCAGCCAAGATGGGACTAGCGCAGATACGCAGTATTTT
TRBV28	NA	NA	TRBJ1-5	CASSSVPQPQHF	TGTGCCAGCAGCAGCGTCCCTCAGCCCCAGCATTTT
TRBV5-4	NA	NA	TRBJ1-1	CASSSPTGGTEAFF	TGTGCCAGCAGCTCCCCAACGGGGGGGACTGAAGCTTTCTTT
TRBV20-1	NA	NA	TRBJ1-1	CSASSGSLNTEAFF	TGCAGTGCTAGTTCGGGATCCCTGAACACTGAAGCTTTCTTT
TRBV3-1/TRBV3-2	TRBD1	NA	TRBJ2-3	CASRPGQGSTDTQYF	TGTGCCAGCAGGCCGGGACAGGGAAGCACAGATACGCAGTATTTT
TRBV25-1	TRBD2	once	TRBJ2-2	CASRVAGGVTGELFF	TGTGCCAGCAGAGTTGCGGGAGGGGTCACCGGGGAGCTGTTTTTT
TRBV6-5	NA	NA	TRBJ2-3	CANQDASSTDTQYF	TGTGCCAACCAGGATGCTTCTAGCACAGATACGCAGTATTTT
TRBV10-3	TRBD1	NA	TRBJ2-7	CAISEFNVGQGQDEQYF	TGTGCCATCAGTGAGTTTAATGTTGGACAGGGCCAAGACGAGCAGTACTTC
TRBV5-8	TRBD1	NA	TRBJ1-2	CASSNPGQGGYGYTF	TGTGCCAGCAGCAACCCGGGACAGGGAGGGTATGGCTACACCTTC
TRBV28	NA	NA	TRBJ1-2	CATQLGGDYGYTF	TGTGCCACCCAACTTGGGGGGGACTATGGCTACACCTTC
TRBV5-1	NA	NA	TRBJ2-1	CASSPDSSSYNEQFF	TGCGCCAGCAGTCCCGACAGCAGCTCCTACAATGAGCAGTTCTTC
TRBV27	TRBD1	NA	TRBJ1-5	CASSVTRDRVHQPQHF	TGTGCCAGCAGCGTTACCCGGGACAGGGTACATCAGCCCCAGCATTTT
TRBV7-2	NA	NA	TRBJ2-1	CASSLGQENEQFF	TGTGCCAGCAGCTTAGGTCAAGAGAATGAGCAGTTCTTC
TRBV6-5	NA	few	TRBJ2-1	CASSYGGGGNEQFF	TGTGCCAGCAGTTACGGTGGTGGGGGAAATGAGCAGTTCTTC
TRBV7-9	TRBD2	NA	TRBJ2-1	CASSPGLAGRDEQFF	TGTGCCAGCAGTCCGGGGCTAGCGGGAAGGGATGAGCAGTTCTTC
TRBV3-1/TRBV3-2	TRBD1	NA	TRBJ2-4	CASRPGQGIQYF	TGTGCCAGCAGACCGGGACAGGGGATTCAGTACTTC
TRBV14	NA	NA	TRBJ1-3	CASSQRRFISGNTIYF	TGTGCCAGCAGCCAACGGCGTTTCATCTCTGGAAACACCATATATTTT
TRBV5-4	TRBD2	NA	TRBJ2-7	CASSISGSTTYEQYF	TGTGCCAGCAGTATTAGCGGGAGCACCACCTACGAGCAGTACTTC
TRBV19	TRBD2	NA	TRBJ2-2	CASSIVTSGGKAGELFF	TGTGCCAGTAGTATAGTAACTAGCGGGGGGAAAGCCGGGGAGCTGTTTTTT
TRBV15	TRBD2	NA	TRBJ2-3	CATSRGVSGIGTDTQYF	TGTGCCACCAGCAGAGGAGTTAGCGGGATAGGCACAGATACGCAGTATTTT
TRBV27	TRBD2	once	TRBJ2-7	CASSPTLTGGYEQYF	TGTGCCAGCAGTCCGACCCTGACGGGAGGGTACGAGCAGTACTTC
TRBV3-1/TRBV3-2	TRBD2	NA	TRBJ2-1	CASSVTSGGAYNEQFF	TGTGCCAGCAGTGTTACTAGCGGGGGGGCCTACAATGAGCAGTTCTTC
TRBV27	NA	NA	TRBJ2-7	CASSPLDGIDYEQYF	TGTGCCAGCAGTCCTCTGGACGGAATAGACTACGAGCAGTACTTC
TRBV9	TRBD2	NA	TRBJ2-2	CASSDLAGGTGELFF	TGTGCCAGCAGCGACCTAGCGGGGGGCACCGGGGAGCTGTTTTTT
TRBV5-6	NA	few	TRBJ1-2	CASSPPRARDGYTF	TGTGCCAGCAGCCCACCCAGGGCGAGAGACGGCTACACCTTC